This TCR beta chain originates from a study of siplizumab effects on memory and regulatory T cells. General study points: The diversity of naive T cells seemed greater than that of memory cells, and their alloresponse contribution seemed major. Confirmation that proliferating Tregs from siplizumab cultures had suppressive function was not obtained. Of the proliferating CD4+ or CD8+ clones, roughly 80-96% lacked a naive or memory phenotype that could be assigned.

For this clone: Its antigen is currently unknown.

This CDR3 region has 14 residues. The germline V gene has CDR1 LNHDA and CDR2 SQIVND (reference sequence). V lost 4 bases, J lost 6 bases, and 13 bases lay in between. Per-sample assaying covered about 10^5 TCR templates. Generated by immunoSEQ multiplex PCR, the TCRdb table keeps only in-frame clones and is missing some. The sample contains approximately 110,000 clones, roughly 91% of which appear only once. The receptor was isolated from a human donor in good health. Material for sequencing was CD4+ T cells sorted from blood. The V call is TRBV19, the J call TRBJ1-5, with D unclear. The CDR3 DNA is TGTGCCAGTAGTACCACTATCCTCCCTCAGCCCCAGCATTTT. Protein: CASSTTILPQPQHF.